This passage covers 10 T cell receptor beta chains from one sample sequenced in a study of cytomegalovirus exposure and HLA in healthy donors. PCR primers comprised 60 Vbeta and 13 Jbeta primers. TCRdb's table, derived via immunoSEQ multiplex PCR, lists solely in-frame clones and lacks some. Of fewer than 150,000 clones listed, around 85% are singletons. Source material: PBMCs. The receptors were gathered from a woman in her twenties or thirties in good health and CMV-seropositive.

V and J are TRBV7-9 and TRBJ2-7, with D unclear. The CDR3 runs to 15 residues. V gave up 5 bases and J gave up 7 bases, with 21 bases separating them. CDR1 is SEHNR, CDR2 FQNEAQ, per germline (reference sequence). The CDR3 here is CASSLSGLLSGEQYF. The DNA for the CDR3 is TGTGCCAGCAGCCTCTCTGGTCTCCTTTCCGGGGAGCAGTACTTC. Full variable domain (missing parts from reference TRBV7-9 and TRBJ2-7): DTGVSQNPRHKITKRGQNVTFRCDPISEHNRLYWYRQTLGQGPEFLTYFQNEAQLEKSRLLSDRFSAERPKGSFSTLEIQRTEQGDSAMYLCASSLSGLLSGEQYFGPGTRLTVT.

The J gene is TRBJ1-6, the V gene TRBV28; TRBD1 aligns across 8 bases. With V trimmed by 2 bases and J by 7 bases, 4 bases remained unmatched. Per the germline V gene, CDR1 is MDHEN and CDR2 is SYDVKM. The CDR3 runs to 15 residues. The CDR3 DNA follows: TGTGCCAGCAGTTTAACTACAGGGGGGAATTCACCCCTCCACTTT. Its protein product is CASSLTTGGNSPLHF.

The rearrangement links TRBV5-8 to TRBJ2-1; TRBD1 matches 9 bases. CDR3 length: 14 residues. V was clipped by 6 bases and J by 4 bases; unmatched bases: 5. Germline CDR1 is SGHTS and CDR2 is YDEGEE. The CDR3 DNA sequence: TGTGCCAGCACCACAGGGGGCGGGTACAATGAGCAGTTCTTC. This encodes CASTTGGGYNEQFF. Drawing the rest from reference TRBV5-8 and TRBJ2-1, the complete variable domain is EAGVTQSPTHLIKTRGQQATLRCSPISGHTSVYWYQQALGLGLQFLLWYDEGEERNRGNFPPRFSGRQFPNYSSELNVNALELEDSALYLCASTTGGGYNEQFFGPGTRLTVL.

This clone has more than one count but fewer than ten. The chain links TRBV6-6 to TRBJ2-7, with 10 bases fitting TRBD2. This CDR3 has 14 residues. Germline CDR1 is MNHNY and CDR2 is SVGAGI (reference sequence). Trimming removed 5 bases from V and 0 bases from J; junction bases left unmatched: 1. CDR3 coding DNA: TGTGCCAGCAGTGGGACTAGCGTCTCCTACGAGCAGTACTTC. Amino acid sequence: CASSGTSVSYEQYF.

This clone was counted only a few times. The chain carries TRBV2 and TRBJ2-7, with D unclear. Germline V gives CDR1 SNHLY, CDR2 FYNNEI. V was clipped by 1 base and J by 8 bases, with 12 bases between them. CDR3 length: 13 residues. Here the CDR3 reads CASSEDLPYQQYF. CDR3 coding DNA: TGTGCCAGCAGTGAAGACCTGCCCTATCAGCAGTACTTC.

The chain employs TRBV5-1 and TRBJ2-1, with D possibly TRBD2 on 6 matching bases. Trimming took 0 bases from V and 2 from J, leaving 9 bases between them. This CDR3 region has 15 residues. From germline, CDR1 is SGHRS and CDR2 YFSETQ. The CDR3 region is CASSLGGTPYNEQFF. The CDR3 DNA follows: TGCGCCAGCAGCTTGGGCGGGACTCCCTACAATGAGCAGTTCTTC.

For the CDR3, the DNA is TGTGCCTGCCACCGCAGTCCCCCGGCTTTCTTT. This codes for CACHRSPPAFF. The V and J genes are TRBV30 and TRBJ1-1; D unclear. The CDR3 contains 11 residues. Germline CDR1 and CDR2: GTSNPN and SVGIG (reference sequence). V dropped 6 bases and J dropped 11 bases, with 16 bases sitting between them.

This chain connects TRBV13 to TRBJ1-1; 7 bases align to TRBD1. Germline-derived CDR1 and CDR2 are PRHDT and FYEKMQ (reference sequence). The V gene end was trimmed by 5 bases and the J gene end by 2 bases; junction bases not matched to a gene: 8. The length of the CDR3 is 15 residues. This CDR3 is CASSVFSGGNTEAFF. For the CDR3, the DNA is TGTGCCAGCAGCGTATTTTCAGGGGGAAACACTGAAGCTTTCTTT.

In nucleotides, the CDR3 is TGCGCCAGCGGGGGAGACAGGGTGGAGGCCTATGGCTACACCTTC. Translated, it gives CASGGDRVEAYGYTF. The chain recombines TRBV5-1 with TRBJ1-2; 7 nucleotides align to TRBD1. The CDR3 is made up of 15 amino acids. With 7 bases clipped from V and 4 bases from J, the junction kept 13 bases outside the gene matches. Germline values: CDR1 SGHRS, CDR2 YFSETQ.

This chain uses TRBV5-1 with TRBJ1-1, with 7 bases fitting TRBD1. Trimming cost V 7 bases and J 0 bases; bases outside gene matches: 6. Germline CDR1 SGHRS, CDR2 YFSETQ. The CDR3 has 14 amino acids. CDR3 in amino acids: CASGYDRVNTEAFF. The DNA for the CDR3 is TGCGCCAGCGGGTATGACAGGGTGAACACTGAAGCTTTCTTT.